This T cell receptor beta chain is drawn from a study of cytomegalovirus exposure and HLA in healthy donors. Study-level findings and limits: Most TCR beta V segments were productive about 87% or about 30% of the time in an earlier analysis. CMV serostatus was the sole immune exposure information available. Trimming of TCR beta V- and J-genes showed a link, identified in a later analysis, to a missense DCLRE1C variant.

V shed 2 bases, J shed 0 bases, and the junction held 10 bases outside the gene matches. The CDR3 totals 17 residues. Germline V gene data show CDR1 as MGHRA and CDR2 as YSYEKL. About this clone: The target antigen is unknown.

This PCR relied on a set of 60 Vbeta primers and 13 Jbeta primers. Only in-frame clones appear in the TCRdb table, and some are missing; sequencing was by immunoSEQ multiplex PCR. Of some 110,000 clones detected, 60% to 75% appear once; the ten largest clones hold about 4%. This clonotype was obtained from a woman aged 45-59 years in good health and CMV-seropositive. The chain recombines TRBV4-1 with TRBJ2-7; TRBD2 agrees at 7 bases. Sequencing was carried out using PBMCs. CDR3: CASSQISGEKVSYEQYF. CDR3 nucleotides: TGCGCCAGCAGCCAAATAAGCGGGGAGAAGGTCTCCTACGAGCAGTACTTC.